This T cell receptor beta chain was retrieved from a study of control samples from healthy donors and cancer patients. The repertoire was sequenced with immunoSEQ multiplex PCR; TCRdb's copy has only in-frame clones and lacks some. The table includes 80,000 to 100,000 clones, roughly 92% detected once. This CDR3 spans 13 amino acids. In germline, CDR1 is SGHTA, CDR2 FQGNSA. Trimming cost V 5 bases and J 5 bases, with 10 bases left between them. The sequenced sample was blood. The rearrangement uses TRBV7-2 and TRBJ2-1; D is undetermined. This receptor was taken from a human donor in good health. The donor label of this sample is uncertain. CDR3 region: CASSLSTNNEQFF. In DNA, the CDR3 is TGTGCCAGCAGCCTGAGTACAAACAATGAGCAGTTCTTC.